This passage covers 28 T cell receptor beta chains from one sample sequenced in a study of T cells in Graves' hyperthyroidism and ophthalmopathy. The CDR3 regions of TCR beta were amplified from RNA transcripts. During a first-round RT-PCR of the TCR CDR3, the HTBI primer set was used. TCRdb ran MiXCR on the multiplex PCR reads and lists one entry per CDR3 protein. The profile covers 130,000 or so distinct CDR3 sequences, with around 21% appearing a single time and roughly 73% taken by the ten largest. The sample consisted of blood. These receptors were obtained from a woman aged 45-65 years with Graves' hyperthyroidism that later progressed to Graves' ophthalmopathy.

This clonotype was found a few times. This could be a read error, since a much larger clone is one nucleotide away. This chain links TRBV2 with TRBJ2-2, with D perhaps matching TRBD2 (6 bases). CDR1 and CDR2 from the germline V gene are SNHLY and FYNNEI. This CDR3 is built from 15 residues. Trimming cost V 0 bases and J 7 bases, with 12 bases left between them. The CDR3 is CASSEARGPIGELFF. Here the CDR3 DNA reads TGTGCCAGCAGTGAAGCGCGGGGACCCATCGGGGAGCTGTTTTTT.

Details on this clonotype: In this CDR3 the conserved last residue, phenylalanine or tryptophan, is missing, so a read error is likely. The CDR3 here is CASGLVRDGTARRSTEAFL. The CDR3 nucleotides are TGTGCTAGTGGTTTGGTTCGGGACGGGACCGCCCGCAGGAGCACTGAAGCTTTCCTT. V is TRBV12-5 and J is TRBJ1-1, with D maybe TRBD1 (5 bases). The CDR3 is 19 residues long. The V end was cut by 0 bases, the J end by 4 bases, with 24 bases between. CDR1 LGHNT and CDR2 FRNRAP come from the germline V gene.

This clonotype was counted ten times or more. V usage is TRBV7-2 and J usage is TRBJ2-1; TRBD2 aligns across 9 bases. The CDR3 runs to 17 residues. With 6 bases clipped from V and 1 base from J, the junction kept 10 bases outside the gene matches. The V gene's germline CDR1 is SGHTA and CDR2 FQGNSA. The CDR3 DNA reads as TGTGCCAGCAGTAAACGGCCTAGCGGGACTTCCTACAATGAGCAGTTCTTC. It is translated as CASSKRPSGTSYNEQFF.

There are many counts of this clonotype. The genes are TRBV3-1 and TRBJ1-3; tentative D call: TRBD1 (5 bases). This CDR3 region has 15 residues. Trimming removed 1 base from V and 4 bases from J, with 11 bases in between. Germline V gene sequence: CDR1 LGHDT, CDR2 YNNKEL (reference sequence). The CDR3: CASSQGGAVGNTIYF. The CDR3 region has the DNA TGTGCCAGCAGCCAAGGAGGGGCTGTGGGAAACACCATATATTTT.

This clonotype was counted at least ten times. This chain joins TRBV28 and TRBJ2-1; 8 bases agree with TRBD2. CDR3 length equals 15 residues. Germline V lookup: CDR1 MDHEN, CDR2 SYDVKM. V shed 8 bases, J shed 6 bases, and the junction held 12 bases outside the gene matches. Here the CDR3 DNA reads TGTGCCAGCCGGAGCCGAGCGGGAGTTTTCAATGAGCAGTTCTTC. It translates to CASRSRAGVFNEQFF.

The chain joins TRBV9 to TRBJ1-3; 9 bases match TRBD1. Germline V CDR1 and CDR2: SGDLS, YYNGEE. The CDR3 is 16 residues long. Trimming took 3 bases from V and 4 from J; bases not matched to a gene: 8. The CDR3 here is CASSAYDRGTGNTIYF. As DNA, the CDR3 is TGTGCCAGCAGCGCCTACGACAGGGGGACGGGAAACACCATATATTTT.

The rearrangement links TRBV28 to TRBJ2-1; 7 bases fit TRBD2. Germline values: CDR1 MDHEN, CDR2 SYDVKM. This CDR3 is built from 15 residues. V lost 5 bases, J lost 8 bases, and 12 bases stayed unmatched. CDR3 DNA sequence: TGTGCCAGCAGTGATCTAGCGGCCGGAGGATATGAGCAGTTCTTC. Protein sequence: CASSDLAAGGYEQFF.

This chain connects TRBV28 to TRBJ1-5; D gene unclear. Germline assignment: CDR1 MDHEN and CDR2 SYDVKM. Trimming left V 3 bases short and J 8 bases short, with 11 bases between. This CDR3 contains 13 residues. Written as DNA, the CDR3 is TGTGCCAGCAGTTTCGGACGGATTAAGCCCCAGCATTTT. Translated: CASSFGRIKPQHF.

This clonotype was detected ten times or more. The chain combines TRBV13 with TRBJ2-7; unclear D gene. V lost 5 bases, J lost 2 bases, and 10 bases lay in between. The germline gives CDR1 PRHDT, CDR2 FYEKMQ (reference sequence). The CDR3 has 13 residues. As DNA, the CDR3 is TGTGCCAGCAGCCCCTACACCCCCTACGAGCAGTACTTC. It yields the protein CASSPYTPYEQYF. Based on the CDR3 plus reference TRBV13 and TRBJ2-7, the full variable domain is AAGVIQSPRHLIKEKRETATLKCYPIPRHDTVYWYQQGPGQDPQFLISFYEKMQSDKGSIPDRFSAQQFSDYHSELNMSSLELGDSALYFCASSPYTPYEQYFGPGTRLTVT.

This clonotype showed up many times. The V call is TRBV27, the J call TRBJ2-1; maybe TRBD2 (5 bases). The length of the CDR3 is 15 residues. V was pared by 5 bases and J by 0 bases, with 11 bases between. Germline loops: CDR1 MNHEY, CDR2 SMNVEV (reference sequence). The CDR3 is CASSLGESSYNEQFF. As DNA, the CDR3 is TGTGCCAGCAGTCTCGGGGAGAGCTCCTACAATGAGCAGTTCTTC.

The chain combines TRBV29-1 with TRBJ1-1, with D perhaps matching TRBD1 (5 bases). Trimming took 5 bases from V and 0 from J, leaving 10 bases between them. From germline, CDR1 is SQVTM and CDR2 ANQGSEA. This CDR3 comprises 13 residues. CDR3 amino acids: CSVLDSMNTEAFF. The DNA for the CDR3 is TGCAGCGTTTTAGACAGCATGAACACTGAAGCTTTCTTT. Based on the CDR3 plus reference TRBV29-1 and TRBJ1-1, the full variable domain is SAVISQKPSRDICQRGTSLTIQCQVDSQVTMMFWYRQQPGQSLTLIATANQGSEATYESGFVIDKFPISRPNLTFSTLTVSNMSPEDSSIYLCSVLDSMNTEAFFGQGTRLTVV.

This clonotype was detected ten times or more. V gene TRBV28 combines with J gene TRBJ2-3, with 15 bases aligning to TRBD2. This CDR3 has 15 residues. Germline V gene sequence: CDR1 MDHEN, CDR2 SYDVKM. The trim removed 5 bases at V and 9 bases at J, leaving 6 bases unmatched. The CDR3 loop is CASSRTSGRAGTQYF. The CDR3 DNA is TGTGCCAGCAGTCGGACTAGCGGGAGGGCCGGAACGCAGTATTTT.

The chain is built from TRBV19 and TRBJ2-5; tentative D call: TRBD2 (5 bases). The length of the CDR3 is 15 residues. Germline V CDR1 and CDR2: LNHDA, SQIVND (reference sequence). Trimming removed 3 bases at V and 5 bases at J, with 16 bases between. CDR3 amino acids: CASSIPALGWETQYF. In nucleotides, the CDR3 is TGTGCCAGTAGTATCCCCGCACTAGGCTGGGAGACCCAGTACTTC.

This clonotype appeared a few times. This sequence joins TRBV4-2 and TRBJ2-7; D unresolved. Germline CDR1 and CDR2: LGHNA and YNFKEQ. The CDR3 has 18 amino acids. Trimming took 4 bases from V and 0 from J, leaving 22 bases between them. CDR3 sequence: CASSRHAVERRSSYEQYF. Here the CDR3 DNA reads TGTGCCAGCAGCCGACATGCGGTTGAGCGCCGAAGCTCCTACGAGCAGTACTTC.

The chain has TRBV20-1 and TRBJ1-4; D not resolved. CDR3 size: 12 residues. Trimming took 2 bases from V and 7 from J, leaving 8 bases between them. Germline-derived CDR1 and CDR2 are DFQATT and SNEGSKA (reference sequence). The CDR3 region has the DNA TGCAGTGCTAGACGAGGTGTTGAAAAACTGTTTTTT. It specifies CSARRGVEKLFF.

This chain links TRBV7-3 with TRBJ2-7, with 9 bases aligning to TRBD2. The CDR3 is 15 residues long. Trimming removed 0 bases from V and 2 bases from J; junction bases left unmatched: 2. Germline V gene lookup returns CDR1 SGHTA and CDR2 FQGTGA. The CDR3: CASSLTSSGTYEQYF. The CDR3 DNA follows: TGTGCCAGCAGCTTAACGTCTAGCGGGACCTACGAGCAGTACTTC.

The chain employs TRBV6-1 and TRBJ2-1, with D perhaps matching TRBD2 (6 bases). Deletions cut 6 bases from V and 15 bases from J, with 18 bases between. Per the germline V gene, CDR1 is MNHNS and CDR2 is SASEGT. This CDR3 comprises 12 residues. The CDR3 coding sequence is TGTGCCAGCAGCGCGGGACCTCGGGGCACGTTCTTC. Translated: CASSAGPRGTFF.

This clonotype has only a few counts. V and J are TRBV9 and TRBJ2-3; weak D call: TRBD2 (5 bases). Germline-derived CDR1 and CDR2 are SGDLS and YYNGEE. Trimming left V 1 base short and J 2 bases short, with 14 bases between. This CDR3 is built from 16 residues. CDR3 bases: TGTGCCAGCAGCGTAACAAGCGGAGGCCTCACAGATACGCAGTATTTT. It yields the protein CASSVTSGGLTDTQYF.

This clonotype was found a few times. J is TRBJ2-2 and V is TRBV9; D remains ambiguous. The CDR3 spans 16 residues. Deletions cut 5 bases from V and 0 bases from J, with 14 bases between. From germline, CDR1 is SGDLS and CDR2 YYNGEE. For the CDR3, the DNA is TGTGCCAGCAGTCCCCCGGGCGCACCGAACACCGGGGAGCTGTTTTTT. This encodes CASSPPGAPNTGELFF.

This clonotype was seen many times. For the CDR3, the DNA is TGTGCCAGCAGTACACCGGGACAGCACACCGGGGAGCTGTTTTTT. It translates to CASSTPGQHTGELFF. The chain joins TRBV6-1 to TRBJ2-2; 7 positions match TRBD1. The germline CDR1 and CDR2 sequences are MNHNS and SASEGT. V was pared by 5 bases and J by 3 bases, with 6 bases of the junction left unmatched. The CDR3 consists of 15 residues.

The chain combines TRBV5-1 with TRBJ2-5; 7 nucleotides line up with TRBD1. Looked up from germline, CDR1 is SGHRS and CDR2 is YFSETQ. V gave up 4 bases and J gave up 2 bases; unmatched junction bases: 5. CDR3 size: 14 residues. CDR3 nucleotides: TGCGCCAGCAGCCCGCAGGGGGTTCAAGAGACCCAGTACTTC. This codes for CASSPQGVQETQYF.

This chain joins TRBV14 and TRBJ2-1; 12 nucleotides agree with TRBD2. The trim removed 1 base at V and 5 bases at J, leaving 0 bases unmatched. Germline CDR1 reads SGHDN; CDR2 reads FVKESK. The CDR3 is 15 residues long. The CDR3 reads CASSQGTSGNNEQFF. The CDR3, as DNA: TGTGCCAGCAGCCAAGGGACTAGCGGGAACAATGAGCAGTTCTTC. The entire variable domain, with the rest obtained from reference TRBV14 and TRBJ2-1, is as follows: EAGVTQFPSHSVIEKGQTVTLRCDPISGHDNLYWYRRVMGKEIKFLLHFVKESKQDESGMPNNRFLAERTGGTYSTLKVQPAELEDSGVYFCASSQGTSGNNEQFFGPGTRLTVL.

This clonotype is medium-sized. This chain uses TRBV5-1 with TRBJ1-4; 8 nucleotides match TRBD1. The CDR3 contains 15 residues. The germline V gene has CDR1 SGHRS and CDR2 YFSETQ. V was pared by 0 bases and J by 6 bases, with 4 bases of the junction left unmatched. The CDR3 DNA is TGCGCCAGCAGCTTGGACGGGACAGGTCATGAAAAACTGTTTTTT. It translates to CASSLDGTGHEKLFF. The variable domain in full, completed from reference TRBV5-1 and TRBJ1-4, reads KAGVTQTPRYLIKTRGQQVTLSCSPISGHRSVSWYQQTPGQGLQFLFEYFSETQRNKGNFPGRFSGRQFSNSRSEMNVSTLELGDSALYLCASSLDGTGHEKLFFGSGTQLSVL.

The chain combines TRBV6-1 with TRBJ2-7, with TRBD1 matching 7 bases. Trimming took 6 bases from V and 4 from J; bases not matched to a gene: 9. The CDR3 is 14 amino acids. The V gene's germline CDR1 is MNHNS and CDR2 SASEGT. CDR3 protein: CASRSPGTAYEQYF. CDR3 DNA: TGTGCCAGCAGATCCCCCGGGACAGCTTACGAGCAGTACTTC.

This clonotype was seen at least ten times. V gene TRBV6-1 combines with J gene TRBJ1-1; D unclear. Germline V CDR1 and CDR2: MNHNS, SASEGT. Trimming took off 8 bases at V and 5 bases at J, with 9 bases between the two ends. The length of the CDR3 is 11 residues. The CDR3 sequence: CASLGGTEAFF. The CDR3 DNA reads TGTGCCAGCCTCGGAGGGACTGAAGCTTTCTTT.

In its sample, this clonotype was seen a few times. V and J are TRBV20-1 and TRBJ2-1; 11 nucleotides line up with TRBD2. With V trimmed by 2 bases and J by 6 bases, 9 bases remained unmatched. Per the germline V gene, CDR1 is DFQATT and CDR2 is SNEGSKA (reference sequence). This CDR3 is 16 amino acids long. CDR3 DNA: TGCAGTGCTAGACCCCTCCTAGCGGGAGGTCCCAATGAGCAGTTCTTC. Protein product: CSARPLLAGGPNEQFF.

V is TRBV19 and J is TRBJ2-1; 14 bases match TRBD2. The ends lost 4 bases at V and 6 bases at J; junction bases unmatched: 8. This CDR3 has 17 amino acids. The germline V gene encodes CDR1 LNHDA and CDR2 SQIVND (reference sequence). DNA of the CDR3: TGTGCCAGTAGTACCTATGGACTAGCGGGAGGCTCCAATGAGCAGTTCTTC. Translated, it gives CASSTYGLAGGSNEQFF.

CDR3 in DNA: TGTGCCTGGAGTGTGGATAGCAATCAGCCCCAGCATTTT. The encoded protein is CAWSVDSNQPQHF. V gene TRBV30 combines with J gene TRBJ1-5; no reliable D call. The CDR3 contains 13 residues. Per germline, CDR1 GTSNPN and CDR2 SVGIG (reference sequence). V was clipped by 0 bases and J by 0 bases, with 3 bases between them.